The source of this T cell receptor (beta chain) is a study of PD-L1 blockade in urothelial cancer. Turning to the study itself: Between 0 and 3 prior chemotherapy regimens had been given to patients. Across blood samples, T cells had a median count of approximately 140,000.

The germline gives CDR1 SGHNT, CDR2 YYREEE (reference sequence). Trimming removed 4 bases at V and 8 bases at J, with 18 bases between. The CDR3 runs to 14 residues. The assay was immunoSEQ multiplex PCR, and TCRdb's table has in-frame clones only and misses some. The sample yields under 130,000 clones, about 85% seen once. The sequence was obtained from a man aged 50 to 59 with urothelial cancer. The chain employs TRBV5-4 and TRBJ1-2; weak D call: TRBD1 (6 bases). This specimen consisted of PBMCs, obtained around atezolizumab (anti-PD-L1) treatment. The CDR3 sequence is CASSIDRLAEGYTF. DNA of the CDR3: TGTGCCAGCAGCATAGACAGGTTAGCAGAAGGCTACACCTTC.